These 18 T cell receptor beta chains were all obtained from the same sample, sequenced in a study of memory CD4+ T cells and cytomegalovirus serostatus. Clones were read by immunoSEQ multiplex PCR, and TCRdb kept only the in-frame ones, dropping some. The table has about 60,000 clones, more than 70% seen once; the top ten hold 0.88%. Single viable CD3+CD4+CD8-CD45RO+ cells were sorted as the memory CD4+ T cells. Sequenced: memory CD4+ T cells from blood. Receptor source: an adult in good health and CMV-seronegative.

V gene TRBV27 combines with J gene TRBJ1-2; no reliable D call. The CDR3 is made up of 18 amino acids. Germline values: CDR1 MNHEY, CDR2 SMNVEV (reference sequence). V dropped 2 bases and J dropped 10 bases, with 29 bases sitting between them. CDR3 DNA: TGTGCCAGCAGTTTAAATTGGGTGGTCCGTGGCTCCAGCGCGGCCTACACCTTC. This translates into CASSLNWVVRGSSAAYTF.

The rearrangement joins TRBV6-5 to TRBJ2-7, with 8 positions matching TRBD1. This CDR3 spans 14 amino acids. The germline V gene has CDR1 MNHEY and CDR2 SVGAGI. V shed 0 bases, J shed 6 bases, and the junction held 4 bases outside the gene matches. The chain's CDR3 is CASSYSSGGGEQYF. DNA of the CDR3: TGTGCCAGCAGTTACTCGTCAGGGGGCGGCGAGCAGTACTTC.

The chain couples TRBV7-3 to TRBJ1-1; D is unresolved. The CDR3 has 13 residues. Germline CDR1 is SGHTA and CDR2 is FQGTGA. The V gene lost 3 bases and the J gene lost 1 base, with 6 bases spanning the gap. CDR3 region: CASSFGENTEAFF. The CDR3 bases are TGTGCCAGCAGCTTCGGGGAGAACACTGAAGCTTTCTTT. Complete variable domain (other parts from reference TRBV7-3 and TRBJ1-1): GAGVSQTPSNKVTEKGKYVELRCDPISGHTALYWYRQSLGQGPEFLIYFQGTGAADDSGLPNDRFFAVRPEGSVSTLKIQRTERGDSAVYLCASSFGENTEAFFGQGTRLTVV.

This clone occurred a few times. V usage is TRBV4-3 and J usage is TRBJ1-2; 9 bases map to TRBD1. Germline V lookup: CDR1 LGHNA, CDR2 YSLEER. Trimming removed 4 bases from V and 2 bases from J; junction bases left unmatched: 2. This CDR3 has 14 amino acids. Here the CDR3 reads CASSRGQGNYGYTF. DNA of the CDR3: TGCGCCAGCAGCCGCGGACAGGGGAACTATGGCTACACCTTC.

V and J are TRBV9 and TRBJ2-7; TRBD1 is a possible D gene (6 bases). The germline V and J ends were trimmed by 0 bases and 3 bases, with 13 bases remaining between them. Germline values: CDR1 SGDLS, CDR2 YYNGEE. The CDR3 is 15 residues long. The CDR3: CASSVGTGMGYEQYF. CDR3 coding DNA: TGTGCCAGCAGCGTAGGTACAGGGATGGGCTACGAGCAGTACTTC.

The V gene is TRBV4-2, the J gene TRBJ1-5, with D unclear. This CDR3 comprises 13 residues. Trimming took off 0 bases at V and 7 bases at J, with 7 bases between the two ends. Germline CDR1 reads LGHNA; CDR2 reads YNFKEQ. CDR3 amino acids: CASSQEPEQPQHF. The CDR3, as DNA: TGTGCCAGCAGCCAAGAGCCGGAGCAGCCCCAGCATTTT.

This clone appeared once. The chain combines TRBV29-1 with TRBJ1-1; D may be TRBD1 (5 bases). There are 12 residues in the CDR3. With 4 bases removed from V and 7 bases from J, the gap between germline ends came to 13 bases. Per germline, CDR1 SQVTM and CDR2 ANQGSEA. CDR3 in amino acids: CSVGHGAGEAFF. The DNA of the CDR3 is TGCAGCGTTGGGCACGGGGCCGGTGAAGCTTTCTTT.

V gene TRBV27 combines with J gene TRBJ2-7; TRBD2 is a possible D gene (6 bases). CDR1 is MNHEY, CDR2 SMNVEV, per germline (reference sequence). The length of the CDR3 is 14 residues. V lost 6 bases and J 2 bases, leaving 14 bases between the germline ends. The CDR3 DNA sequence: TGTGCCAGCAGGACGCCGGGGGTCACCTACGAGCAGTACTTC. The encoded protein is CASRTPGVTYEQYF.

The chain uses TRBV7-8 and TRBJ2-7, with 10 bases that match TRBD2. The germline CDR1 and CDR2 sequences are SGHVS and FQNEAQ. The CDR3 runs to 14 residues. After removal of 1 base from V and 6 bases from J, the junction contained 3 bases not matched to a gene. This CDR3 is CASSLDSGRTEQYF. CDR3 coding DNA: TGTGCCAGCAGCTTAGATAGCGGGAGGACCGAGCAGTACTTC. Variable domain in full (rest from reference TRBV7-8 and TRBJ2-7): GAGVSQSPRYKVAKRGQDVALRCDPISGHVSLFWYQQALGQGPEFLTYFQNEAQLDKSGLPSDRFFAERPEGSVSTLKIQRTQQEDSAVYLCASSLDSGRTEQYFGPGTRLTVT.

Note on this clone: A junction boundary mismatches the germline segment, possibly from a read error. The chain joins TRBV9 to TRBJ1-1; D is ambiguous. CDR3 length: 13 amino acids. Looked up from germline, CDR1 is SGDLS and CDR2 is YYNGEE. The CDR3: CASSVESRSDAFF. In nucleotides, the CDR3 is TGTGCCAGCAGCGTAGAGTCTAGGTCTGACGCTTTCTTT. Variable domain in full (rest from reference TRBV9 and TRBJ1-1): DSGVTQTPKHLITATGQRVTLRCSPRSGDLSVYWYQQSLDQGLQFLIQYYNGEERAKGNILERFSAQQFPDLHSELNLSSLELGDSALYFCASSVESRSDAFFGQGTRLTVV.

This chain links TRBV27 with TRBJ2-3, with D hard to call. Germline loops: CDR1 MNHEY, CDR2 SMNVEV (reference sequence). Trimming removed 2 bases at V and 0 bases at J, with 12 bases between. This CDR3 spans 16 amino acids. CDR3 DNA sequence: TGTGCCAGCAGTTTAGGTTACGAGGCTAGCACAGATACGCAGTATTTT. Translation: CASSLGYEASTDTQYF.

Regarding this clone: One end of the junction fails to match germline, which may point to a read error. The chain joins TRBV7-7 to TRBJ1-1, with a weak D call TRBD1 (6 bases). The CDR3 runs to 16 residues. The V gene's germline CDR1 is SSHAT and CDR2 FNYEAQ (reference sequence). CDR3 sequence reads: CASSLVWTVWNTEAFF. As DNA, the CDR3 is TGTGCTAGCAGCTTAGTCTGGACAGTCTGGAACACTGAAGCTTTCTTT. The full variable domain, completed using reference TRBV7-7 and TRBJ1-1, is GAGVSQSPRYKVTKRGQDVTLRCDPISSHATLYWYQQALGQGPEFLTYFNYEAQPDKSGLPSDRFSAERPEGSISTLTIQRTEQRDSAMYRCASSLVWTVWNTEAFFGQGTRLTVV.

The chain uses TRBV6-5 and TRBJ2-7, with D tentatively TRBD1 or TRBD2 (5 bases each). The CDR3 covers 14 residues. The V gene's germline CDR1 is MNHEY and CDR2 SVGAGI. V was shortened by 4 bases and J by 0 bases, with 10 bases between the two germline ends. The CDR3 spells CASSSTGTSYEQYF. CDR3 nucleotides: TGTGCCAGCAGTTCCACGGGGACCTCCTACGAGCAGTACTTC.

The count of this clone is one. J is TRBJ1-1 and V is TRBV6-4; 8 bases match TRBD1. Trimming cost V 6 bases and J 3 bases; bases outside gene matches: 3. The CDR3 is made up of 13 amino acids. Germline V gene sequence: CDR1 MRHNA, CDR2 SNTAGT. The CDR3 DNA is TGTGCCAGCAGCTACAGGGGGGACACTGAAGCTTTCTTT. Translation: CASSYRGDTEAFF.

Written as DNA, the CDR3 is TGTGCCTGGAGTCAGCTCCCTACGAAATACGAGCAGTACTTC. Translating gives CAWSQLPTKYEQYF. The chain couples TRBV30 to TRBJ2-7; D remains ambiguous. In germline, CDR1 is GTSNPN, CDR2 SVGIG (reference sequence). Deletions cut 2 bases from V and 4 bases from J, with 15 bases between. This CDR3 spans 14 amino acids.

V is TRBV30 and J is TRBJ1-2, with D possibly being TRBD1 (5 bases). The V and J ends lost 0 bases and 8 bases respectively, with 13 bases between them. From germline, CDR1 is GTSNPN and CDR2 SVGIG (reference sequence). The CDR3 is made up of 13 amino acids. CDR3 sequence (DNA): TGTGCCTGGAGTGTTAAGGCGGCAGGGGGCTACACCTTC. It codes for CAWSVKAAGGYTF. Combining the CDR3 with reference TRBV30 and TRBJ1-2 gives the whole variable domain SQTIHQWPATLVQPVGSPLSLECTVEGTSNPNLYWYRQAAGRGLQLLFYSVGIGQISSEVPQNLSASRPQDRQFILSSKKLLLSDSGFYLCAWSVKAAGGYTFGSGTRLTVV.

This clone was detected ten times or more. The gene calls are TRBV4-1 and TRBJ1-5, with D tentatively TRBD1 (5 bases). Germline CDR1 MGHRA, CDR2 YSYEKL. The CDR3 is 17 residues long. The germline V and J ends were trimmed by 2 bases and 4 bases, with 18 bases remaining between them. The CDR3 spells CASSQIYLLRGNQPQHF. The DNA of the CDR3 is TGCGCCAGCAGCCAAATATACCTCTTGAGGGGAAATCAGCCCCAGCATTTT.

The rearrangement joins TRBV27 to TRBJ1-2; TRBD1 is a possible D gene (5 bases). Per the germline V gene, CDR1 is MNHEY and CDR2 is SMNVEV (reference sequence). This CDR3 is built from 14 residues. Trimming pared 2 bases from V and 4 bases from J, leaving 11 bases between. The CDR3 loop reads CASSLQAGPYGYTF. CDR3 nucleotide sequence: TGTGCCAGCAGTTTACAAGCGGGACCCTATGGCTACACCTTC.